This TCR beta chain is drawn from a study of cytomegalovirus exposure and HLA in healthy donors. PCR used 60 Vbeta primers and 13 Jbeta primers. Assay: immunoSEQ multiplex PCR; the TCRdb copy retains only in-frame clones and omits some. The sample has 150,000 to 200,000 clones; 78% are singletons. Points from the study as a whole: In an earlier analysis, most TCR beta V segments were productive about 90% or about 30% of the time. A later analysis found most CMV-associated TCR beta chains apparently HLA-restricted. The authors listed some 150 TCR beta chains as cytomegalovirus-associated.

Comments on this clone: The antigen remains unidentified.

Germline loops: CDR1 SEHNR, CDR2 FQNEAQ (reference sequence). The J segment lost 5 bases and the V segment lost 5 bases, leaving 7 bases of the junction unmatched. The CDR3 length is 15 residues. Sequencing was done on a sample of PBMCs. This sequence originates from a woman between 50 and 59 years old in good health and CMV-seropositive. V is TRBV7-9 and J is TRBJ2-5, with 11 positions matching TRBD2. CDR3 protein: CASSLQTSGEETQYF. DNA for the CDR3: TGTGCCAGCAGCCTGCAGACTAGCGGGGAGGAGACCCAGTACTTC.